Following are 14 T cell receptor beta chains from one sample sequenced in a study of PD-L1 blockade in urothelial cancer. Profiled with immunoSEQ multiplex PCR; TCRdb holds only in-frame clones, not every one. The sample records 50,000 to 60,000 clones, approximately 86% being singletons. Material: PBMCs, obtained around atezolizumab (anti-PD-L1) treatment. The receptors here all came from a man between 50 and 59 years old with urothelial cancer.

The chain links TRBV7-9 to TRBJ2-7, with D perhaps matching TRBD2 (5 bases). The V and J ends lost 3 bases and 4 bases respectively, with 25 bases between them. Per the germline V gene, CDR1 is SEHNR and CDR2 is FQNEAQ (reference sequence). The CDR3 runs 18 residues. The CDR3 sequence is CASSFGFSLGLAVYEQYF. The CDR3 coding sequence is TGTGCCAGCAGCTTTGGGTTTTCTCTAGGGCTAGCCGTGTACGAGCAGTACTTC.

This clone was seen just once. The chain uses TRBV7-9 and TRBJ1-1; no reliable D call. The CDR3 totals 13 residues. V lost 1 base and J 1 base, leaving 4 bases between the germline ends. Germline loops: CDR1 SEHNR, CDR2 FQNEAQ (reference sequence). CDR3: CASSLVQNTEAFF. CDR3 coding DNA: TGTGCCAGCAGCTTAGTTCAGAACACTGAAGCTTTCTTT. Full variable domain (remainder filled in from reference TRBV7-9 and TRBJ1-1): DTGVSQNPRHKITKRGQNVTFRCDPISEHNRLYWYRQTLGQGPEFLTYFQNEAQLEKSRLLSDRFSAERPKGSFSTLEIQRTEQGDSAMYLCASSLVQNTEAFFGQGTRLTVV.

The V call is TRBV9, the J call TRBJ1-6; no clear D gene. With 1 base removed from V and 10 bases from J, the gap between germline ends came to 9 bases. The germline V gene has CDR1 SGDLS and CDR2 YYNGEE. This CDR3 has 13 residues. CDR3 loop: CASSVKIGSPLHF. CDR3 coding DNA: TGTGCCAGCAGCGTAAAGATCGGGTCACCCCTCCACTTT. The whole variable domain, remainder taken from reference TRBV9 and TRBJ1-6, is DSGVTQTPKHLITATGQRVTLRCSPRSGDLSVYWYQQSLDQGLQFLIQYYNGEERAKGNILERFSAQQFPDLHSELNLSSLELGDSALYFCASSVKIGSPLHFGNGTRLTVT.

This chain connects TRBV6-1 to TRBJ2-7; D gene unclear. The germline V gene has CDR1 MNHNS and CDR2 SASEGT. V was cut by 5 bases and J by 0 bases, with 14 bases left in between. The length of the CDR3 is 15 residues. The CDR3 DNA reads TGTGCCAGCAGTCCCAGGCATACCAACTCCTACGAGCAGTACTTC. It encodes CASSPRHTNSYEQYF.

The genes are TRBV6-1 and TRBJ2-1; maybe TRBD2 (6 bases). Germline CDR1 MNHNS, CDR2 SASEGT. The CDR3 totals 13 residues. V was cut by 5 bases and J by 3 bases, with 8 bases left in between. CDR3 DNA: TGTGCCAGCAGTTTGGACTACTACAATGAGCAGTTCTTC. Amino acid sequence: CASSLDYYNEQFF.

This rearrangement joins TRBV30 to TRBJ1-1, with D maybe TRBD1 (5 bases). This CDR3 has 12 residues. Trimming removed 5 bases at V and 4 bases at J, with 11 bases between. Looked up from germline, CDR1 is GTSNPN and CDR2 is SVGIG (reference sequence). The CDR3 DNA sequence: TGTGCCTGGCGGCAGGGAGGCACTGAAGCTTTCTTT. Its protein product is CAWRQGGTEAFF.

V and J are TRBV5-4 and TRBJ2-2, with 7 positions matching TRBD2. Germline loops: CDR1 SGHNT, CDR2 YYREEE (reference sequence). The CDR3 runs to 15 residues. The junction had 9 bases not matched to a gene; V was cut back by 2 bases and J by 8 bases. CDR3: CASSLSRGESGELFF. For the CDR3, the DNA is TGTGCCAGCAGCTTATCCCGGGGGGAATCTGGGGAGCTGTTTTTT.

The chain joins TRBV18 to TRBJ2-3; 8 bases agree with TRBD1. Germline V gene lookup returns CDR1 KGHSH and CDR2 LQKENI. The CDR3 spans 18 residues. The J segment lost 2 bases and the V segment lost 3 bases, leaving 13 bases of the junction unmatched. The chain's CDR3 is CASSPSIIRGRDTDTQYF. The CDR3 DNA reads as TGTGCCAGCTCACCTTCAATTATCAGGGGGCGAGACACAGATACGCAGTATTTT.

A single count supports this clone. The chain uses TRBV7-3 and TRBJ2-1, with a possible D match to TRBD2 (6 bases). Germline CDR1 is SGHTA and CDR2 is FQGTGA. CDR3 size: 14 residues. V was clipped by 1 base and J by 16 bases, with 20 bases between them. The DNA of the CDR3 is TGTGCCAGCAGCTTAAAACCGGATGGGGGGATTCATTTCTTC. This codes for CASSLKPDGGIHFF.

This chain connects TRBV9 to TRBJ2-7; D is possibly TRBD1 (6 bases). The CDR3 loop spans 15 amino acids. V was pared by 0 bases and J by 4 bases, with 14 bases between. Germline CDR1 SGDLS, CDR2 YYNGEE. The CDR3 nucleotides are TGTGCCAGCAGCGTAGGGCAGGGGAGAGGATACGAGCAGTACTTC. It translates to CASSVGQGRGYEQYF.

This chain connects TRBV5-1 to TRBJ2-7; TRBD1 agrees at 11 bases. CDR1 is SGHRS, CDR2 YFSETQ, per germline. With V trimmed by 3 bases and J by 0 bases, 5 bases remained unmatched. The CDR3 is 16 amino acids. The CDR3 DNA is TGCGCCAGCAGCTCGATAGGACAGGGGGCCTCCTACGAGCAGTACTTC. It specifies CASSSIGQGASYEQYF. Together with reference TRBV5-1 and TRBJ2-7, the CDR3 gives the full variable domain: KAGVTQTPRYLIKTRGQQVTLSCSPISGHRSVSWYQQTPGQGLQFLFEYFSETQRNKGNFPGRFSGRQFSNSRSEMNVSTLELGDSALYLCASSSIGQGASYEQYFGPGTRLTVT.

Here the CDR3 DNA reads TGTGCCAGCAGTCCCCAACTAGCGGGAGAGGAGCAGTACTTC. This codes for CASSPQLAGEEQYF. The chain has TRBV28 and TRBJ2-7; TRBD2 agrees at 11 bases. The trim removed 5 bases at V and 7 bases at J, leaving 7 bases unmatched. The CDR3 runs 14 residues. The germline gives CDR1 MDHEN, CDR2 SYDVKM.

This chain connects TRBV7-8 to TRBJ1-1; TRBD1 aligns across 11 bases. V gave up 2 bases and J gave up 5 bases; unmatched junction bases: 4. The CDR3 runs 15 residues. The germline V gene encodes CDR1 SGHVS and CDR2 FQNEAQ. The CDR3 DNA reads TGTGCCAGCAGCTTAAGGGACAGGGGGGGAACTGAAGCTTTCTTT. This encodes CASSLRDRGGTEAFF.

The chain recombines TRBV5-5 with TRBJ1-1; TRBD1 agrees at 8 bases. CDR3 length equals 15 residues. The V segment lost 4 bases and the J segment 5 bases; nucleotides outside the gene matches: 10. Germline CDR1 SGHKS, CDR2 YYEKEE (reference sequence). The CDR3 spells CASSKADRVPTEAFF. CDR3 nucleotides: TGTGCCAGCAGCAAGGCGGACAGGGTGCCGACTGAAGCTTTCTTT.